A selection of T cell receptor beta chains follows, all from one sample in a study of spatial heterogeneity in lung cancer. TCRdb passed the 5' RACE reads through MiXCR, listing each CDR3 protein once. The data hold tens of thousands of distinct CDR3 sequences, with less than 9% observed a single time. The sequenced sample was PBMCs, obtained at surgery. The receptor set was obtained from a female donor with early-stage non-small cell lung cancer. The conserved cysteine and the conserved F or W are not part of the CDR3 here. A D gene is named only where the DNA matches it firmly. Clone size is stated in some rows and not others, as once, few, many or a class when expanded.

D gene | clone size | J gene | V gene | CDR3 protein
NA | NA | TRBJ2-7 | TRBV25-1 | ASSWAGSYEQY
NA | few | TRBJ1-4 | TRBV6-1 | ASSVFWTSSYEKLF
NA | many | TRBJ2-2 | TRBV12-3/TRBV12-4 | ASSPRVAGGELF
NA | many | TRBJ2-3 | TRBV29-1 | SARMAARADTQY
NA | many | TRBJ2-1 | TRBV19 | ASSVYNEQF
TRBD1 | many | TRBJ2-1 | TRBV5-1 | ASSWMDRDDEQF
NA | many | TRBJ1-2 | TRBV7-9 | ASSLEGFGYT
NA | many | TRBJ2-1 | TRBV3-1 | ASSQDARGVNEQF
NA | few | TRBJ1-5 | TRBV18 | ASSPDGSNQPQH
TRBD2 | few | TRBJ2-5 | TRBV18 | ASSPRLAGGPQETQY
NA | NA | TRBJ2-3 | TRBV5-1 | ASSLEGREVDTQY
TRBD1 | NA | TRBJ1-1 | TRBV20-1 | SAREGTGGWWAF
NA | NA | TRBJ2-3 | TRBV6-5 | ASSYSLSTDTQY
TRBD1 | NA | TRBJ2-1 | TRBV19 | ASSMDRGLYNEQF
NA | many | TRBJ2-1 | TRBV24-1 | ATSDWTGNEQF
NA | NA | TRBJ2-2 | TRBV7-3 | ASSFRNTGELF
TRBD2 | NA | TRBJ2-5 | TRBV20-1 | SCLAGGNQETQY
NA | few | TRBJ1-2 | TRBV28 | ASSFPNRYSISNYGYT
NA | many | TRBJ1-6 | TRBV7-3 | ASSAATDSPLH
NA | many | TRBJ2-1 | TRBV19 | ASTRGGVSSYNEQF
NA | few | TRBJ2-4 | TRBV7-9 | ASSSPLVLAKNIQY
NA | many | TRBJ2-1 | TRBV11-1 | ASSRDSLGYNEQF
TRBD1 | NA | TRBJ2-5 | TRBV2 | ASKLRSGGETQY
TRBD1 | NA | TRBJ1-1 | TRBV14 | ASSQRGQGTFGAF
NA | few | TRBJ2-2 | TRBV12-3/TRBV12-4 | ASSLRQTPGELF
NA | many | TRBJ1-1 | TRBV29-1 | STIGGGRNTEAF
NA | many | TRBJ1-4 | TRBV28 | ASSAQGVEKLF
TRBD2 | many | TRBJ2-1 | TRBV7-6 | ASSLVGGAKVEQF
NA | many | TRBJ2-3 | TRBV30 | AWKRGPRLVVDTQY
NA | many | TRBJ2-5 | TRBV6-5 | ASSSPKRAQETQY
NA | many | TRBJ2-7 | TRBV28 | ASSLVQGMGRRNEQY
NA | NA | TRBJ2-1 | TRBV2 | ASRERGNEQF
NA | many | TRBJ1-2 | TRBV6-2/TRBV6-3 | ASSYEFGYT
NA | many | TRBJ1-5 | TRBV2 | ASSRAVQPQH
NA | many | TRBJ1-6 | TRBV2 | ASSVTHNSPLH
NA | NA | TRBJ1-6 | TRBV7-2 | ASSLELSPPLH
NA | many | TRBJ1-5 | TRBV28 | ASRKQQNQPQH
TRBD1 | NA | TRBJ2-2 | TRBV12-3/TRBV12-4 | ASRRTGVGTGELF
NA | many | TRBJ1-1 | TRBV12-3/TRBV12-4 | ASSLRANTEAF
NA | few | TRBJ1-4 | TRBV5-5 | ASSFGSAAIKLF
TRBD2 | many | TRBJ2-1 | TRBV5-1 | ASSLGASGYNEQF
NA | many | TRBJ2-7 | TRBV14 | ASSQAVLTEQY
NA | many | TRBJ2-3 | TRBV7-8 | ASSFGGIIGTDTQY
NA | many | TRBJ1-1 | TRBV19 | ASSIPSAPSNTEAF
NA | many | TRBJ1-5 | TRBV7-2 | ASSLNSPGLQPQH
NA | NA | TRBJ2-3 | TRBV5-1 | ASSLAQAGTDTQY